The entry that follows covers one TCR beta chain sequence. This sample was included in a study of blood T cells in healthy people across ages. The second PCR ran roughly 7 to 12 cycles with a sample-barcoded 5' primer and J-beta primers. TCRdb reprocessed the 5' RACE reads via MiXCR and lists one record per CDR3 protein. The data contain about a million distinct CDR3 sequences, roughly 50% of them seen just once; the ten biggest clones take up 20% to 25%. This receptor was identified in a woman aged 55-70 years in good health. The sequencing sample was made of blood.

In nucleotides, the CDR3 is TGCAGCGTGGGAAGGGACAGGGGGCTGTACGAGCAGTACTTC. Residues: CSVGRDRGLYEQYF. The chain is built from TRBV29-1 and TRBJ2-7, with TRBD1 identical over 12 bases. CDR1 and CDR2 (germline): SQVTM, ANQGSEA. The CDR3 has 14 amino acids. V was clipped by 6 bases and J by 4 bases; unmatched bases: 7.